Presented here are 28 T cell receptor beta chains from one specimen sequenced in a study of T cell responses to AZD1222 COVID-19 vaccine. The data were produced by immunoSEQ multiplex PCR, yet TCRdb's version contains in-frame clones alone and is incomplete. This table has 150,000 to 160,000 clones, less than 95% appearing once. Sequences were derived from peripheral blood, sampled on day 0 of AZD1222 vaccination. These receptors were taken from an adult in good health.

The V gene is TRBV25-1, the J gene TRBJ2-1, with 13 bases that match TRBD2. V lost 3 bases and J lost 8; bases outside the gene matches: 7. The CDR3 extends over 16 amino acids. Germline V gene lookup returns CDR1 MGHDK and CDR2 SYGVNS. This chain's CDR3 is CASSDSGLAGSYEQFF. CDR3 nucleotide sequence: TGTGCCAGCAGTGATTCGGGACTAGCGGGATCCTATGAGCAGTTCTTC.

This chain joins TRBV29-1 and TRBJ2-3; D is undetermined. The CDR3 length is 13 residues. Deletions cut 4 bases from V and 2 bases from J, with 10 bases between. Germline CDR1 reads SQVTM; CDR2 reads ANQGSEA. The CDR3 sequence is CSVAALFTDTQYF. The DNA of the CDR3 is TGCAGCGTTGCTGCTCTGTTCACAGATACGCAGTATTTT.

The chain links TRBV7-8 to TRBJ2-5, with 13 bases lining up with TRBD2. The CDR3 sequence is 21 residues long. V shed 5 bases, J shed 3 bases, and the junction held 21 bases outside the gene matches. The germline V gene encodes CDR1 SGHVS and CDR2 FQNEAQ. For the CDR3, the DNA is TGTGCCAGCAGCCCTCAAAAAAAGAGGACTAGCGGGAGCGGGGGCAAAGAGACCCAGTACTTC. Its translation: CASSPQKKRTSGSGGKETQYF.

V gene TRBV4-2 combines with J gene TRBJ2-5, with a weak D call TRBD2 (6 bases). Germline lookup yields CDR1 LGHNA and CDR2 YNFKEQ. The CDR3 runs to 12 residues. V was trimmed by 7 bases and J by 4 bases, leaving 10 bases between them. The CDR3 DNA reads as TGTGCCAGCACCGGCGGGACAGAGACCCAGTACTTC. Its protein is CASTGGTETQYF.

The V call is TRBV4-1, the J call TRBJ2-7; D is unclear. Trimming took off 3 bases at V and 3 bases at J, with 9 bases between the two ends. Germline CDR1 MGHRA, CDR2 YSYEKL. The CDR3 length is 13 residues. CDR3 in amino acids: CASSHIGSYEQYF. CDR3 nucleotides: TGCGCCAGCAGCCATATCGGTAGCTACGAGCAGTACTTC.

The rearrangement uses TRBV18 and TRBJ1-6; D gene unclear. V was cut by 3 bases and J by 8 bases, with 14 bases left in between. The CDR3 covers 15 residues. Per the germline V gene, CDR1 is KGHSH and CDR2 is LQKENI. CDR3 sequence (DNA): TGTGCCAGCTCACCCTCTTACTATCGGGATTCACCCCTCCACTTT. This translates into CASSPSYYRDSPLHF.

This clone was seen only once. The CDR3 spells CAISAPPSSYEQYF. The CDR3 DNA sequence: TGTGCCATCAGTGCACCACCTAGCTCCTACGAGCAGTACTTC. V is TRBV10-3 and J is TRBJ2-7; D is uncertain. V was clipped by 4 bases and J by 0 bases, with 10 bases between them. The CDR3 is 14 amino acids. The V gene's germline CDR1 is ENHRY and CDR2 SYGVKD.

J is TRBJ1-1 and V is TRBV28; D is unclear. V lost 2 bases to trimming and J lost 2 bases, with 3 bases between them. This CDR3 contains 12 residues. Germline V CDR1 and CDR2: MDHEN, SYDVKM. The CDR3 nucleotides are TGTGCCAGCAGTTTAGTTAACACTGAAGCTTTCTTT. Encoded protein: CASSLVNTEAFF.

The gene calls are TRBV3-1 (or the pseudogene TRBV3-2) and TRBJ2-1, with D perhaps TRBD2 (6 bases). The length of the CDR3 is 16 residues. Germline assignment: CDR1 LGHDT and CDR2 YNNKEL (reference sequence). V was clipped by 0 bases and J by 15 bases, with 24 bases between them. CDR3 protein: CASSQDFRSFGAGRFF. CDR3 DNA: TGTGCCAGCAGCCAAGATTTCCGCTCATTCGGGGCGGGAAGGTTCTTC.

The chain carries TRBV28 and TRBJ1-5, with D maybe TRBD1 (5 bases). This CDR3 is built from 15 residues. The germline gives CDR1 MDHEN, CDR2 SYDVKM. V was shortened by 5 bases and J by 3 bases, with 14 bases between the two germline ends. CDR3 sequence: CASSGDSYNNQPQHF. As DNA, the CDR3 is TGTGCCAGCAGTGGCGACAGTTATAACAATCAGCCCCAGCATTTT.

The chain uses TRBV11-2 and TRBJ2-5, with D tentatively TRBD1 (5 bases). Germline CDR1 SGHAT, CDR2 FQNNGV. V was shortened by 5 bases and J by 9 bases, with 10 bases between the two germline ends. The CDR3 consists of 11 residues. The CDR3 here is CASSDLGAQYF. In nucleotides, the CDR3 is TGTGCCAGCAGCGATCTAGGGGCCCAGTACTTC.

The V call is TRBV18, the J call TRBJ2-5; 8 positions agree with TRBD1. J gave up 4 bases and V 3 bases, and 4 bases lay outside the gene matches. The CDR3 has 14 amino acids. Looked up from germline, CDR1 is KGHSH and CDR2 is LQKENI. The CDR3 nucleotides are TGTGCCAGCTCACCGGACAGGGTGCGAGAGACCCAGTACTTC. The encoded protein is CASSPDRVRETQYF.

The V and J genes are TRBV11-3 and TRBJ2-3; 11 positions match TRBD2. J gave up 2 bases and V 4 bases, and 5 bases lay outside the gene matches. CDR1 and CDR2 (germline): SGHNT, YENEEA. The CDR3 runs to 16 residues. The CDR3 region has the DNA TGTGCCAGCAGCTCCCGACTAGCGGGATACACAGATACGCAGTATTTT. It translates to CASSSRLAGYTDTQYF. The full variable domain, completed using reference TRBV11-3 and TRBJ2-3, is EAGVVQSPRYKIIEKKQPVAFWCNPISGHNTLYWYLQNLGQGPELLIRYENEEAVDDSQLPKDRFSAERLKGVDSTLKIQPAELGDSAVYLCASSSRLAGYTDTQYFGPGTRLTVL.

This rearrangement joins TRBV4-2 to TRBJ1-2; 10 bases line up with TRBD1. The CDR3 extends over 20 amino acids. Germline assignment: CDR1 LGHNA and CDR2 YNFKEQ. Trimming cost V 3 bases and J 5 bases; bases outside gene matches: 21. The DNA of the CDR3 is TGTGCCAGCAGCCACGACCTGAAGCAACACACCGGGACAGGGGAGTATGGCTACACCTTC. It encodes CASSHDLKQHTGTGEYGYTF.

This chain uses TRBV5-4 with TRBJ1-2, with 7 bases fitting TRBD1. The V gene end was trimmed by 4 bases and the J gene end by 4 bases; junction bases not matched to a gene: 13. CDR1 and CDR2 from the germline V gene are SGHNT and YYREEE (reference sequence). The CDR3 consists of 16 residues. The CDR3 loop reads CASSGGTERAFYGYTF. CDR3 nucleotides: TGTGCCAGCAGCGGCGGGACAGAAAGGGCTTTCTATGGCTACACCTTC.

In this sample, this clone turned up once. An end of the junction differs from the germline gene, which may be a read error. The CDR3 nucleotides read TGTGCCAGCACCCTCTTTGGGTCCTCCGAGCAGTACTTC. Amino acids: CASTLFGSSEQYF. This chain connects TRBV12-3 or TRBV12-4 to TRBJ2-7; D is unclear. This CDR3 is built from 13 residues.

J is TRBJ2-7 and V is TRBV6-2 or TRBV6-3; 7 positions agree with TRBD2. The trim removed 2 bases at V and 2 bases at J, leaving 9 bases unmatched. The CDR3 runs 16 residues. Germline V gene lookup returns CDR1 MNHEY and CDR2 SVGEGT. The CDR3 here is CASSYPPGTTTYEQYF. In nucleotides, the CDR3 is TGTGCCAGCAGTTACCCGCCCGGGACTACGACCTACGAGCAGTACTTC.

The count of this clone is one. The chain recombines TRBV5-4 with TRBJ2-5, with 8 bases lining up with TRBD2. V trimming: 0 bases; J trimming: 4 bases; junction bases outside the gene matches: 11. Germline V lookup: CDR1 SGHNT, CDR2 YYREEE (reference sequence). CDR3 length equals 17 residues. CDR3 residues: CASSLALPREGRETQYF. Written as DNA, the CDR3 is TGTGCCAGCAGCTTGGCTCTCCCACGGGAGGGCCGAGAGACCCAGTACTTC.

The chain carries TRBV28 and TRBJ1-1; D gene unclear. The CDR3 length is 12 residues. V was cut by 3 bases and J by 0 bases, with 2 bases left in between. Germline CDR1 and CDR2: MDHEN and SYDVKM. CDR3 sequence: CASSFVNTEAFF. DNA for the CDR3: TGTGCCAGCAGTTTTGTGAACACTGAAGCTTTCTTT.

This rearrangement joins TRBV19 to TRBJ2-7; 7 nucleotides align to TRBD1. CDR1 is LNHDA and CDR2 is SQIVND in the germline V gene (reference sequence). This CDR3 region has 16 residues. After removal of 3 bases from V and 4 bases from J, the junction contained 12 bases not matched to a gene. The CDR3 coding sequence is TGTGCCAGTAGTATCGGTGGGACAGCGCCTTTTTACGAGCAGTACTTC. It is translated as CASSIGGTAPFYEQYF.

V gene TRBV5-1 combines with J gene TRBJ1-1, with 7 nucleotides matching TRBD1. The germline V gene encodes CDR1 SGHRS and CDR2 YFSETQ. With 1 base clipped from V and 7 bases from J, the junction kept 16 bases outside the gene matches. The CDR3 totals 17 residues. CDR3 sequence (DNA): TGCGCCAGCAGCTTGAGTGCTTACGACAGGGCCGTTGGTGAAGCTTTCTTT. Translation: CASSLSAYDRAVGEAFF.

The chain links TRBV9 to TRBJ1-4; D is possibly TRBD1 (5 bases). The ends were cut back, 4 bases at V and 8 bases at J, with 18 bases in the middle. Germline CDR1 is SGDLS and CDR2 is YYNGEE. CDR3 length: 15 residues. CDR3: CASSSTRGGNEKLFF. CDR3 DNA: TGTGCCAGCAGCTCAACGCGTGGGGGGAACGAAAAACTGTTTTTT.

The CDR3 loop reads CATRLPGAGQETQYF. The CDR3 region has the DNA TGTGCCACAAGGCTACCGGGAGCAGGTCAAGAGACCCAGTACTTC. The gene calls are TRBV15 and TRBJ2-5; D is perhaps TRBD2 (6 bases). The germline V and J ends were trimmed by 9 bases and 2 bases, with 19 bases remaining between them. CDR3 size: 15 residues. Germline V gene data show CDR1 as LNHNV and CDR2 as YYDKDF (reference sequence).

The chain joins TRBV12-1 to TRBJ2-5; the table calls TRBD2, which could not be checked here. TRBV12-1 counts as a pseudogene. The CDR3 is 15 residues long. This CDR3 is CASSFKGTMIETQYF. In DNA form, the CDR3 reads TGTGCCAGCAGCTTTAAAGGCACTATGATAGAGACCCAGTACTTC.

About this clone: The same CDR3 can be traced to other DNA sequences in this sample. V usage is TRBV10-3 and J usage is TRBJ2-7; TRBD2 matches at 12 bases. V dropped 0 bases and J dropped 4; count of bases not matched to a gene: 1. CDR1 is ENHRY and CDR2 is SYGVKD in the germline V gene. CDR3 length: 15 residues. Here the CDR3 reads CAISESGTSGYEQYF. CDR3 nucleotides: TGTGCCATCAGTGAGTCCGGGACTAGCGGGTACGAGCAGTACTTC.

In the case of this clone: At the DNA level, this CDR3 is encoded by other sequences in the same sample as well. The chain has TRBV6-5 and TRBJ1-1; D call uncertain. From germline, CDR1 is MNHEY and CDR2 SVGAGI. The CDR3 spans 13 residues. V gave up 0 bases and J gave up 4 bases, with 6 bases separating them. The CDR3 sequence is CASSYSAGTEAFF. CDR3 nucleotides: TGTGCCAGCAGTTACTCGGCAGGCACTGAAGCTTTCTTT.

The chain uses TRBV11-2 and TRBJ2-7, with D perhaps TRBD2 (5 bases). The CDR3 runs to 16 residues. Looked up from germline, CDR1 is SGHAT and CDR2 is FQNNGV. Between the trimmed V and J ends, which lost 5 bases and 0 bases, there was a span of 17 bases. The CDR3 spells CASSPRVGAVSYEQYF. CDR3 nucleotides: TGTGCCAGCAGCCCGCGGGTGGGAGCAGTCTCCTACGAGCAGTACTTC.

In DNA, the CDR3 is TGTGCCAGCAGGGTGGCAGGGGGCATCTACGAGCAGTACTTC. Protein product: CASRVAGGIYEQYF. This chain links TRBV6-5 with TRBJ2-7; 8 bases agree with TRBD1. The CDR3 consists of 14 residues. V shed 6 bases, J shed 3 bases, and the junction held 7 bases outside the gene matches. Per germline, CDR1 MNHEY and CDR2 SVGAGI.